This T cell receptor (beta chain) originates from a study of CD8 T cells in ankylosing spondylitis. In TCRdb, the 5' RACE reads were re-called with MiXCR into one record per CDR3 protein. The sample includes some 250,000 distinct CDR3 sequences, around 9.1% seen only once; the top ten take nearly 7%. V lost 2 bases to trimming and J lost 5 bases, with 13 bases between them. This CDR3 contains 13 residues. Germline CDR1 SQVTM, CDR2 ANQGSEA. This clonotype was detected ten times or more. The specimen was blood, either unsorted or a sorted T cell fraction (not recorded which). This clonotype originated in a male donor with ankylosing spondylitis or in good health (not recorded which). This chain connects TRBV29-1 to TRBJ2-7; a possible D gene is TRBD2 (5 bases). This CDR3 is CSVEMRARNEQYF. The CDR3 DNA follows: TGCAGCGTTGAAATGAGGGCCAGGAACGAGCAGTACTTC.